This paragraph reports one TCR beta chain. From germline, CDR1 is SGHTA and CDR2 FQGNSA. The CDR3 runs 15 residues. The junction had 5 bases not matched to a gene; V was cut back by 1 base and J by 5 bases. This specimen comes from a study of long-term antiretroviral therapy in people with HIV. Runs used v3.0 of the immunoSEQ assay and were done at survey level. Profiling relied on immunoSEQ multiplex PCR, and the TCRdb table lists in-frame clones only, not all of them. The sample yields 25,000 to 30,000 clones, around 85% seen once. This clonotype was obtained from a man aged 40-49 years with HIV. This sample comprised unsorted PBMCs, obtained 4.7 to 5 years after starting antiretroviral therapy. The V gene is TRBV7-2, the J gene TRBJ2-3, with 8 bases aligning to TRBD2. CDR3 nucleotides: TGTGCCAGCAGCTTAGGGACGGCGGGGGGAGATACGCAGTATTTT. This translates into CASSLGTAGGDTQYF.